The 17 T cell receptor beta chains below all came from one sample that was sequenced in a study of blood T cells in healthy people across ages. A second PCR of roughly 6 to 12 cycles used a sample-barcoded 5' primer and a J-beta primer mix. TCRdb redid the calling of the 5' RACE reads with MiXCR, one entry per CDR3 protein. The sample includes roughly 900,000 distinct CDR3 sequences, about 48% of them seen just once. The sample consisted of blood. The receptors here all came from a young man in good health.

This chain uses TRBV7-9 with TRBJ1-1; D uncertain. Germline V gene data show CDR1 as SEHNR and CDR2 as FQNEAQ (reference sequence). Trimming shortened V by 5 bases and J by 0 bases, and 13 bases separated the two germline ends. The CDR3 runs to 15 residues. The CDR3 spells CASSTQTGVNTEAFF. The DNA of the CDR3 is TGTGCCAGCAGCACCCAGACGGGAGTGAACACTGAAGCTTTCTTT.

This chain joins TRBV24-1 and TRBJ2-3; D not resolved. CDR1 and CDR2 from the germline V gene are KGHDR and SFDVKD. V shed 7 bases and J shed 2 bases, with 6 bases lying between them. The CDR3 consists of 12 residues. CDR3: CATSHTTDTQYF. CDR3 sequence (DNA): TGTGCCACCAGCCACACCACAGATACGCAGTATTTT.

The CDR3 DNA reads as TGTGCCAGCAGTTACTCCTTTCTAGCGGGGGCCTACAATGAGCAGTTCTTC. It yields the protein CASSYSFLAGAYNEQFF. V is TRBV6-5 and J is TRBJ2-1; 10 positions match TRBD2. The V segment lost 0 bases and the J segment 2 bases; nucleotides outside the gene matches: 4. CDR1 and CDR2 (germline): MNHEY, SVGAGI. The length of the CDR3 is 17 residues.

CDR3 region: CASTRGSELYEQYF. DNA for the CDR3: TGTGCCAGCACCCGGGGGTCGGAACTCTACGAGCAGTACTTC. The rearrangement links TRBV27 to TRBJ2-7, with D maybe TRBD2 (6 bases). There are 14 residues in the CDR3. The V gene's germline CDR1 is MNHEY and CDR2 SMNVEV (reference sequence). Trimming pared 7 bases from V and 3 bases from J, leaving 16 bases between.

This clonotype was observed a handful of times. V usage is TRBV6-5 and J usage is TRBJ2-1; 8 nucleotides match TRBD2. Trimming took 2 bases from V and 4 from J; bases not matched to a gene: 10. The germline V gene has CDR1 MNHEY and CDR2 SVGAGI. The CDR3 contains 17 residues. The CDR3 here is CASSYQANGGVYNEQFF. CDR3 sequence (DNA): TGTGCCAGCAGTTACCAGGCTAACGGGGGGGTATACAATGAGCAGTTCTTC.

CDR3: CASSYLKFDEQYF. The CDR3 nucleotides are TGTGCCAGCAGCTATCTCAAGTTCGACGAGCAGTACTTC. The chain is built from TRBV11-1 and TRBJ2-7; D is undetermined. The V end lost 4 bases, the J end lost 5 bases, and 12 bases lay between the germline ends. Looked up from germline, CDR1 is SGHAT and CDR2 is FQDESV (reference sequence). This CDR3 is built from 13 residues.

The chain uses TRBV29-1 and TRBJ2-5; weak D call: TRBD1 (6 bases). The CDR3 covers 15 residues. CDR1 is SQVTM, CDR2 ANQGSEA, per germline. The ends were cut back, 6 bases at V and 2 bases at J, with 19 bases in the middle. The CDR3 nucleotides are TGCAGCGTCAAAAAGCTGGGGGACATTCAAGAGACCCAGTACTTC. This codes for CSVKKLGDIQETQYF.

This chain links TRBV5-1 with TRBJ2-3; a possible D gene is TRBD1 (6 bases). The germline V gene has CDR1 SGHRS and CDR2 YFSETQ. CDR3 length equals 16 residues. V was pared by 4 bases and J by 1 base, with 16 bases between. The CDR3 region is CASSPLEGDGTDTQYF. The CDR3 DNA is TGCGCCAGCAGCCCCCTCGAGGGGGACGGCACAGATACGCAGTATTTT.

V is TRBV20-1 and J is TRBJ1-1; 7 positions agree with TRBD1. Trimming removed 3 bases from V and 6 bases from J; junction bases left unmatched: 10. Germline loops: CDR1 DFQATT, CDR2 SNEGSKA (reference sequence). This CDR3 contains 14 residues. This CDR3 reads CSASRAGGGAEAFF. As DNA, the CDR3 is TGCAGTGCTAGTCGGGCAGGGGGTGGCGCTGAAGCTTTCTTT.

V and J are TRBV12-3 or TRBV12-4 and TRBJ2-1; 7 bases match TRBD1. The CDR3 has 17 residues. V lost 4 bases and J lost 6; bases outside the gene matches: 15. The CDR3 region is CASSSDRQGRFFNEQFF. In DNA form, the CDR3 reads TGTGCCAGCAGTTCCGATAGACAGGGAAGGTTCTTCAATGAGCAGTTCTTC.

This clonotype was seen many times. The chain couples TRBV5-1 to TRBJ2-3, with D possibly being TRBD2 (6 bases). Germline V gives CDR1 SGHRS, CDR2 YFSETQ. Trimming left V 1 base short and J 4 bases short, with 13 bases between. The CDR3 is 15 residues long. The CDR3 is CASSLFGGWSDTQYF. The CDR3, as DNA: TGCGCCAGCAGCTTGTTTGGGGGGTGGTCAGATACGCAGTATTTT.

This clonotype was counted only a few times. The chain combines TRBV7-6 with TRBJ1-1; D is ambiguous. CDR3 length: 14 residues. The V end was cut by 2 bases, the J end by 1 base, with 8 bases between. CDR1 and CDR2 (germline): SGHVS, FNYEAQ. The CDR3 region has the DNA TGTGCCAGCAGCTTAATCTCAGGGAACACTGAAGCTTTCTTT. It specifies CASSLISGNTEAFF.

This chain uses TRBV6-2 or TRBV6-3 with TRBJ2-7; 8 positions agree with TRBD2. Germline CDR1 is MNHEY and CDR2 is SVGEGT. Trimming removed 6 bases from V and 2 bases from J; junction bases left unmatched: 6. This CDR3 is built from 14 residues. For the CDR3, the DNA is TGTGCCAGCAGGGACCGGCGGGGGGCCTACGAGCAGTACTTC. Amino acid sequence: CASRDRRGAYEQYF.

The chain is built from TRBV12-3 or TRBV12-4 and TRBJ2-7; possibly TRBD2 for D (6 bases). This CDR3 region has 14 residues. The V and J ends lost 3 bases and 4 bases respectively, with 13 bases between them. CDR3 region: CASSFREVWYEQYF. Written as DNA, the CDR3 is TGTGCCAGCAGTTTCAGGGAGGTCTGGTACGAGCAGTACTTC.

The chain links TRBV4-2 to TRBJ2-1; TRBD2 agrees at 7 bases. With 1 base clipped from V and 2 bases from J, the junction kept 2 bases outside the gene matches. The CDR3 runs to 15 residues. The V gene's germline CDR1 is LGHNA and CDR2 YNFKEQ. The CDR3 nucleotides are TGTGCCAGCAGCCAAGGGGCGGGGGCCTACAATGAGCAGTTCTTC. This gives the protein CASSQGAGAYNEQFF.

A note on this clonotype: One end of the junction is discordant with germline, which a read error may explain. The chain recombines TRBV3-1 with TRBJ2-4; possibly TRBD1 for D (5 bases). The CDR3 extends over 13 amino acids. The germline gives CDR1 LGHDT, CDR2 YNNKEL (reference sequence). The CDR3 loop is CASSQVDSYEQHF. The CDR3 DNA follows: TGTGCCAGCAGCCAAGTCGACAGTTACGAGCAGCACTTC. The entire variable domain, with the rest obtained from reference TRBV3-1 and TRBJ2-4, is as follows: DTAVSQTPKYLVTQMGNDKSIKCEQNLGHDTMYWYKQDSKKFLKIMFSYNNKELIINETVPNRFSPKSPDKAHLNLHINSLELGDSAVYFCASSQVDSYEQHFGAGTRLSVL.

V gene TRBV7-6 combines with J gene TRBJ2-7, with 8 bases that match TRBD1. The CDR3 sequence is 14 residues long. Looked up from germline, CDR1 is SGHVS and CDR2 is FNYEAQ. The ends lost 2 bases at V and 3 bases at J; junction bases unmatched: 3. CDR3 DNA: TGTGCCAGCAGCTTATTCGACAGGGGCTACGAGCAGTACTTC. Its translation is CASSLFDRGYEQYF.